One and the same sample provided the 32 T cell receptor beta chains below, sequenced in a study of cytomegalovirus exposure and HLA in healthy donors. 13 Jbeta primers and 60 Vbeta primers were used for the PCR. Generated by immunoSEQ multiplex PCR, the TCRdb table keeps only in-frame clones and is missing some. The sample holds roughly 150,000 clones, roughly 70% seen once. Sequencing was carried out using PBMCs. All receptors derive from a woman aged 40 to 55 in good health and CMV-seronegative.

The DNA for the CDR3 is TGTGCCAGCAGCAAGGACAGGGCCTATGGCTACACCTTC. This codes for CASSKDRAYGYTF. The chain couples TRBV5-5 to TRBJ1-2; 8 bases align to TRBD1. V shed 4 bases and J 4 bases; nucleotides not matched to a gene: 3. The CDR3 length is 13 residues. Per the germline V gene, CDR1 is SGHKS and CDR2 is YYEKEE (reference sequence).

V and J are TRBV9 and TRBJ2-3; 10 bases match TRBD2. Germline CDR1 is SGDLS and CDR2 is YYNGEE. This CDR3 has 16 amino acids. V shed 0 bases and J 4 bases; nucleotides not matched to a gene: 5. The CDR3 here is CASSVEERGGSDTQYF. CDR3 nucleotide sequence: TGTGCCAGCAGCGTAGAAGAGCGGGGGGGTTCAGATACGCAGTATTTT. Full variable domain (outside the CDR3, taken from reference TRBV9 and TRBJ2-3): DSGVTQTPKHLITATGQRVTLRCSPRSGDLSVYWYQQSLDQGLQFLIQYYNGEERAKGNILERFSAQQFPDLHSELNLSSLELGDSALYFCASSVEERGGSDTQYFGPGTRLTVL.

This chain uses TRBV10-3 with TRBJ1-1; D unresolved. The CDR3 contains 15 residues. V was shortened by 4 bases and J by 0 bases, with 12 bases between the two germline ends. Germline loops: CDR1 ENHRY, CDR2 SYGVKD. Here the CDR3 reads CAISAREQLNTEAFF. CDR3 DNA: TGTGCCATCAGTGCGAGGGAACAGTTGAACACTGAAGCTTTCTTT.

The sample holds one count of this clone. The chain links TRBV5-5 to TRBJ1-2; weak D call: TRBD1 (5 bases). From germline, CDR1 is SGHKS and CDR2 YYEKEE (reference sequence). Trimming left V 1 base short and J 4 bases short, with 11 bases between. This CDR3 region has 14 residues. The CDR3 spells CASSLSGGVYGYTF. As DNA, the CDR3 is TGTGCCAGCAGCTTGTCGGGGGGGGTCTATGGCTACACCTTC.

This clone was counted between two and nine times. The CDR3 protein is CASSLSGNYGYTF. The CDR3 bases are TGTGCCAGCAGTTTATCAGGGAACTATGGCTACACCTTC. V usage is TRBV28 and J usage is TRBJ1-2; TRBD1 is a possible D gene (5 bases). This CDR3 is 13 amino acids long. The germline V and J ends were trimmed by 1 base and 2 bases, with 5 bases remaining between them. CDR1 MDHEN and CDR2 SYDVKM come from the germline V gene.

This clone appeared a few times. V is TRBV27 and J is TRBJ2-7, with 8 bases that match TRBD1. Germline V gene lookup returns CDR1 MNHEY and CDR2 SMNVEV (reference sequence). Trimming cost V 5 bases and J 3 bases; bases outside gene matches: 3. CDR3 size: 13 residues. Here the CDR3 reads CASSRTGSYEQYF. CDR3 sequence (DNA): TGTGCCAGCAGTCGGACAGGGAGCTACGAGCAGTACTTC.

V usage is TRBV13 and J usage is TRBJ1-1, with D hard to call. Trimming took 0 bases from V and 4 from J, leaving 15 bases between them. This CDR3 spans 16 amino acids. Per germline, CDR1 PRHDT and CDR2 FYEKMQ (reference sequence). This chain's CDR3 is CASSLGYLGGGTEAFF. CDR3 coding DNA: TGTGCCAGCAGCTTAGGGTATTTGGGCGGAGGCACTGAAGCTTTCTTT.

The chain carries TRBV4-1 and TRBJ2-7, with 11 bases fitting TRBD1. Germline V gene sequence: CDR1 MGHRA, CDR2 YSYEKL. With V trimmed by 4 bases and J by 4 bases, 12 bases remained unmatched. The length of the CDR3 is 17 residues. CDR3 nucleotide sequence: TGCGCCAGCAGCCGCCAATCCGGGACAGGGGGGAAGTACGAGCAGTACTTC. It translates to CASSRQSGTGGKYEQYF.

This rearrangement joins TRBV6-5 to TRBJ2-1; TRBD2 aligns across 7 bases. The CDR3 sequence is 14 residues long. CDR1 is MNHEY and CDR2 is SVGAGI in the germline V gene. V lost 0 bases to trimming and J lost 7 bases; unmatched junction nucleotides: 3. The CDR3 bases are TGTGCCAGCAGTTACTCCGGGGGGTGGAATGAGCAGTTCTTC. Its protein product is CASSYSGGWNEQFF.

The J gene is TRBJ1-4, the V gene TRBV6-1; maybe TRBD1 (6 bases). Germline CDR1 reads MNHNS; CDR2 reads SASEGT. This CDR3 region has 13 residues. The V gene lost 8 bases and the J gene lost 6 bases, with 13 bases spanning the gap. CDR3 coding DNA: TGTGCCAGCGGTATGGACAGTTATGAAAAACTGTTTTTT. Protein product: CASGMDSYEKLFF.

V and J are TRBV25-1 and TRBJ1-6; TRBD1 agrees at 8 bases. CDR1 is MGHDK and CDR2 is SYGVNS in the germline V gene. V shed 3 bases, J shed 7 bases, and the junction held 2 bases outside the gene matches. This CDR3 region has 14 residues. CDR3 DNA: TGTGCCAGCAGTGAGCAGGGGGCCAATTCACCCCTCCACTTT. Its translation is CASSEQGANSPLHF.

This chain connects TRBV5-1 to TRBJ2-1, with 11 nucleotides matching TRBD2. Germline V gene data show CDR1 as SGHRS and CDR2 as YFSETQ. The CDR3 is made up of 16 amino acids. J gave up 0 bases and V 4 bases, and 3 bases lay outside the gene matches. DNA for the CDR3: TGCGCCAGCAGCCACGGACTAGCGGGCTCCTACAATGAGCAGTTCTTC. Encoded protein: CASSHGLAGSYNEQFF.

The rearrangement uses TRBV19 and TRBJ1-1, with no clear D. CDR1 is LNHDA and CDR2 is SQIVND in the germline V gene (reference sequence). This CDR3 is 15 amino acids long. Trimming left V 5 bases short and J 1 base short, with 14 bases between. The CDR3 reads CASSWFGDGNTEAFF. As DNA, the CDR3 is TGTGCCAGTAGTTGGTTCGGGGATGGGAACACTGAAGCTTTCTTT.

The chain joins TRBV18 to TRBJ1-2, with no clear D. Trimming removed 6 bases at V and 6 bases at J, with 14 bases between. The CDR3 runs to 13 residues. Germline V gene lookup returns CDR1 KGHSH and CDR2 LQKENI. The CDR3 region has the DNA TGTGCCAGCTCTAAGGACTTGTCCCATGGCTACACCTTC. Its translation: CASSKDLSHGYTF.

On this clone itself: One end of the junction is discordant with germline, which a read error may explain. V usage is TRBV28 and J usage is TRBJ1-2; 7 bases fit TRBD1. CDR1 MDHEN and CDR2 SYDVKM come from the germline V gene. The CDR3 runs to 12 residues. The DNA for the CDR3 is TGTGCCAGCAGTTCCCCCGACAGGGTAACAGACTTC. It translates to CASSSPDRVTDF.

This clone was seen a few times. The V call is TRBV5-1, the J call TRBJ2-2, with 7 bases lining up with TRBD1. J gave up 4 bases and V 5 bases, and 8 bases lay outside the gene matches. The CDR3 covers 15 residues. Germline CDR1 SGHRS, CDR2 YFSETQ. CDR3 residues: CASRNRDSLTGELFF. In DNA, the CDR3 is TGCGCCAGCAGAAACCGGGACAGTCTCACCGGGGAGCTGTTTTTT.

The V and J genes are TRBV10-3 and TRBJ2-7, with 11 bases identical to TRBD2. V gave up 6 bases and J gave up 3 bases; unmatched junction bases: 19. There are 19 residues in the CDR3. The germline V gene encodes CDR1 ENHRY and CDR2 SYGVKD. The CDR3 reads CAISPEVGLAGGNLYEQYF. Here the CDR3 DNA reads TGTGCCATCAGCCCAGAGGTAGGGCTAGCGGGAGGAAACCTCTACGAGCAGTACTTC.

This chain connects TRBV19 to TRBJ1-3; D not certain. Germline loops: CDR1 LNHDA, CDR2 SQIVND (reference sequence). Trimming took 1 base from V and 2 from J, leaving 12 bases between them. The length of the CDR3 is 16 residues. The CDR3 sequence: CASSIGGGYAGNTIYF. The CDR3 coding sequence is TGTGCCAGTAGTATAGGAGGCGGATACGCTGGAAACACCATATATTTT.

The V call is TRBV30, the J call TRBJ2-7; 7 nucleotides line up with TRBD2. Germline V CDR1 and CDR2: GTSNPN, SVGIG (reference sequence). The CDR3 extends over 13 amino acids. The J segment lost 6 bases and the V segment lost 7 bases, leaving 12 bases of the junction unmatched. CDR3 sequence reads: CASTTPIAGEQYF. CDR3 DNA sequence: TGTGCCTCCACGACCCCGATAGCGGGCGAGCAGTACTTC.

This clone was found once. This chain uses TRBV5-1 with TRBJ2-1; TRBD2 aligns across 8 bases. The CDR3 is 17 amino acids. Germline V gives CDR1 SGHRS, CDR2 YFSETQ. V trimming: 4 bases; J trimming: 2 bases; junction bases outside the gene matches: 11. The CDR3 DNA reads TGCGCCAGCAGCGCCGGTGGTATAGCGGGGCCCTACAATGAGCAGTTCTTC. This sequence encodes CASSAGGIAGPYNEQFF.

CDR3 region: CAISQTGGSNQPQHF. The CDR3, as DNA: TGTGCCATCAGCCAGACAGGGGGCAGCAATCAGCCCCAGCATTTT. This chain joins TRBV10-3 and TRBJ1-5, with 10 bases aligning to TRBD1. Germline lookup yields CDR1 ENHRY and CDR2 SYGVKD. With V trimmed by 6 bases and J by 1 base, 3 bases remained unmatched. This CDR3 has 15 amino acids.

The chain joins TRBV7-9 to TRBJ2-2; tentative D call: TRBD1 (7 bases). CDR1 is SEHNR and CDR2 is FQNEAQ in the germline V gene (reference sequence). The CDR3 totals 16 residues. The ends were cut back, 8 bases at V and 4 bases at J, with 20 bases in the middle. CDR3 nucleotide sequence: TGTGCCAGCTCGGGACTGGCAGGGGGAACCACCGGGGAGCTGTTTTTT. It is translated as CASSGLAGGTTGELFF.

This clone showed up just a few times. The J gene is TRBJ1-3, the V gene TRBV7-6; no clear D gene. Germline values: CDR1 SGHVS, CDR2 FNYEAQ. Deletions cut 1 base from V and 2 bases from J, with 9 bases between. This CDR3 is built from 15 residues. CDR3: CASSLETRPGNTIYF. The CDR3 DNA reads TGTGCCAGCAGCTTAGAGACACGACCTGGAAACACCATATATTTT.

V gene TRBV6-5 combines with J gene TRBJ2-3; D remains unclear. CDR3 length: 13 residues. Germline-derived CDR1 and CDR2 are MNHEY and SVGAGI. Deletions cut 5 bases from V and 4 bases from J, with 10 bases between. CDR3 loop: CASSPRLADTQYF. The DNA for the CDR3 is TGTGCCAGCAGTCCGCGGTTGGCAGATACGCAGTATTTT.

The chain couples TRBV18 to TRBJ1-1; D may be TRBD1 (6 bases). The CDR3 sequence is 13 residues long. The germline V gene has CDR1 KGHSH and CDR2 LQKENI. V gave up 2 bases and J gave up 7 bases, with 11 bases separating them. In DNA form, the CDR3 reads TGTGCCAGCTCACCAGGACAGCAGGGTGAAGCTTTCTTT. Its translation: CASSPGQQGEAFF.

This clone was observed a few times. This chain links TRBV5-1 with TRBJ2-2; weak D call: TRBD2 (5 bases). Germline V gene data show CDR1 as SGHRS and CDR2 as YFSETQ. With 1 base removed from V and 4 bases from J, the gap between germline ends came to 11 bases. The CDR3 totals 15 residues. The chain's CDR3 is CASSLTVGSTGELFF. The CDR3 nucleotides read TGCGCCAGCAGCTTGACAGTGGGGAGCACCGGGGAGCTGTTTTTT.

In regard to this clone: Other DNA sequences in this sample translate to the same CDR3. The rearrangement links TRBV9 to TRBJ1-1; weak D call: TRBD1 (5 bases). The V gene's germline CDR1 is SGDLS and CDR2 YYNGEE. This CDR3 has 13 amino acids. V gave up 0 bases and J gave up 6 bases, with 9 bases separating them. CDR3 bases: TGTGCCAGCAGCGTAGCCGGGGGGGCTGAAGCTTTCTTT. Amino acids: CASSVAGGAEAFF.

This chain joins TRBV21-1 and TRBJ1-1; TRBD1 reflects the table's D call only, with no check against the DNA. TRBV21-1 is noted as a pseudogene. The length of the CDR3 is 15 residues. CDR3 loop: CASSKASQGFAEAFF. The CDR3 region has the DNA TGTGCCAGCAGCAAAGCGTCGCAGGGGTTCGCTGAAGCTTTCTTT.

J is TRBJ1-2 and V is TRBV30; D gene unclear. The CDR3 is 15 residues long. The V and J ends lost 3 bases and 4 bases respectively, with 18 bases between them. Germline CDR1 reads GTSNPN; CDR2 reads SVGIG (reference sequence). The CDR3 reads CAWRSGQIYSYGYTF. The CDR3 DNA reads TGTGCCTGGAGAAGTGGGCAGATTTATAGCTATGGCTACACCTTC.

This clone was picked up one time. The chain carries TRBV19 and TRBJ1-2; D possibly corresponds to TRBD1 (5 bases). The CDR3 contains 15 residues. The germline V gene encodes CDR1 LNHDA and CDR2 SQIVND (reference sequence). V was shortened by 2 bases and J by 0 bases, with 10 bases between the two germline ends. The CDR3 sequence is CASSISGDSNYGYTF. CDR3 nucleotides: TGTGCCAGTAGTATATCCGGGGACTCTAACTATGGCTACACCTTC.

This chain uses TRBV18 with TRBJ2-3; 10 bases align to TRBD2. V trimming: 3 bases; J trimming: 0 bases; junction bases outside the gene matches: 6. CDR1 is KGHSH, CDR2 LQKENI, per germline. This CDR3 comprises 17 residues. This chain's CDR3 is CASSPLAGGVSTDTQYF. The CDR3 nucleotides are TGTGCCAGCTCACCTTTAGCGGGGGGCGTTAGCACAGATACGCAGTATTTT.

The gene calls are TRBV10-1 and TRBJ2-5; no firm D call. The V gene lost 3 bases and the J gene lost 1 base, with 12 bases spanning the gap. The CDR3 sequence is 15 residues long. From germline, CDR1 is WNHNN and CDR2 SYGVQD (reference sequence). The CDR3 region has the DNA TGCGCCAGCAGTGAATTCCCCAGATCCCAAGAGACCCAGTACTTC. It codes for CASSEFPRSQETQYF.